The source of this TCR beta chain is a study of T cells in Graves' hyperthyroidism and ophthalmopathy. V shed 8 bases, J shed 0 bases, and the junction held 9 bases outside the gene matches. From germline, CDR1 is SQVTM and CDR2 ANQGSEA. The CDR3 length is 15 residues. Amplified regions were TCR beta CDR3 sequences from RNA transcripts. TCR CDR3 regions were first amplified by RT-PCR with HTBI primers. One entry per CDR3 protein, called by TCRdb with MiXCR from the multiplex PCR reads. The sample yields 75,000 to 100,000 distinct CDR3 sequences, roughly half seen once. Each patient was aged 18 to 65 and had newly diagnosed hyperthyroidism of under 2 months' duration. For the diagnoses, clinical symptoms, serum thyroxine and TRAb, thyroid ultrasound and orbital computed tomography were used. This clonotype was observed a few times.

What was sequenced was blood. The chain links TRBV29-1 to TRBJ1-4; 7 bases match TRBD1. The sequence was collected from a woman aged 40-49 years with Graves' hyperthyroidism. CDR3 sequence (DNA): TGCAGCTTAAGCAGGGGGTGCGCAACTAATGAAAAACTGTTTTTT. Residues: CSLSRGCATNEKLFF.